The clone carrying this TCR beta chain turned up a few times. Its specificity is not known. This entry belongs to a study of T cells in pancreatic ductal adenocarcinoma. The CDR3 runs 11 residues. The V gene's germline CDR1 is DFQATT and CDR2 SNEGSKA (reference sequence). Trimming stripped 4 bases from V and 10 bases from J, with 13 bases between. Points from the study as a whole: Comparisons of tumor and blood clonality may show falsely lower tumor diversity.

Selected pancreatic ductal adenocarcinoma patients had undergone surgery without neoadjuvant therapy. Method: immunoSEQ multiplex PCR; TCRdb's copy keeps in-frame clones and lacks some. The sample yields approximately 97,000 clones, roughly 96% seen once. The clonotype comes from a human donor with pancreatic ductal adenocarcinoma. V gene TRBV20-1 combines with J gene TRBJ1-1; tentative D call: TRBD1 (5 bases). Sequenced input: PBMCs. The CDR3 sequence: CSAIGEGVAFF. In DNA, the CDR3 is TGCAGTGCTATAGGGGAAGGTGTAGCTTTCTTT.